This TCR beta chain was captured in a study of blood T cell repertoires in COVID-19. Study at large: COVID-19 samples, acute and convalescent, were from the United States, Italy and Spain. PBMCs, B-cell-depleted T cells, or T cells were the source of the cDNA or gDNA that made up the material.

The V gene end was trimmed by 4 bases and the J gene end by 9 bases; junction bases not matched to a gene: 15. This CDR3 is 15 amino acids long. CDR1 SGHAT and CDR2 FQNNGV come from the germline V gene. Here immunoSEQ multiplex PCR was the method, and the copy in TCRdb shows in-frame clones only, minus some. The sample records about 190,000 clones, approximately 88% being singletons. The TCR was taken from a man aged 40-55 years with acute or convalescent COVID-19. Source material: peripheral blood. This chain links TRBV11-2 with TRBJ2-7; TRBD2 agrees at 7 bases. The CDR3 sequence is CASSSGTIAGVRQYF. CDR3 nucleotides: TGTGCCAGCAGCTCCGGCACGATTGCGGGAGTAAGGCAGTACTTC.